Listed below are T cell receptor beta chains from one sample, sequenced in a study of breast tumors, draining lymph nodes, adjacent tissues. TCRdb reprocessed the multiplex PCR reads with MiXCR, giving one entry per CDR3 protein. The sample includes approximately 130,000 distinct CDR3 sequences, over 20% of them seen just once. The sequencing sample was made of axillary lymph node tissue. These receptors originate from a female donor with breast cancer. Some clones in this sample may be carry-over from other donors' samples. The CDR3 runs from the conserved cysteine through the conserved F or W. Each record gives: D gene, J gene, V gene, clone size, CDR3 DNA, CDR3 protein. The D gene is left open where the match is weak. The size of a clone is reported for some rows only, either as once, few or many, or as a class for expanded clones.

d_call: TRBD2
j_call: TRBJ2-5
v_call: TRBV6-1
clone_size: few
cdr3_nt: TGTGCCAGCAGTCCAAGGACTAGCGGCCAAGAGACCCAGTACTTC
cdr3_aa: CASSPRTSGQETQYF

d_call: TRBD1
j_call: TRBJ2-1
v_call: TRBV6-2/TRBV6-3
clone_size: many
cdr3_nt: TGTGCCAGCAGTTACACCAGGACAGGGTTATACAATGAGCAGTTCTTC
cdr3_aa: CASSYTRTGLYNEQFF

d_call: TRBD2
j_call: TRBJ2-1
v_call: TRBV24-1
clone_size: -
cdr3_nt: TGCGCCACCAGTGGGGCGGCGGGGGGGCGATACAATGAGCAGTTCTTC
cdr3_aa: CATSGAAGGRYNEQFF

d_call: -
j_call: TRBJ2-1
v_call: TRBV7-3
clone_size: many
cdr3_nt: TGTGCCAGCAGCTCTACCGCGTCAGCCTACAATGAGCAGTTCTTC
cdr3_aa: CASSSTASAYNEQFF

d_call: -
j_call: TRBJ2-3
v_call: TRBV4-1
clone_size: many
cdr3_nt: TGCGCCAGCAGCCAAGTCCCGTCGGGGGAGCGGGTTGGGGATACGCAGTATTTT
cdr3_aa: CASSQVPSGERVGDTQYF

d_call: -
j_call: TRBJ1-2
v_call: TRBV12-3/TRBV12-4
clone_size: many
cdr3_nt: TGTGCCAGCAGTTTAGTGGACAGCTATGGCTACACCTTC
cdr3_aa: CASSLVDSYGYTF

d_call: TRBD1
j_call: TRBJ1-2
v_call: TRBV20-1
clone_size: many
cdr3_nt: TGCAGTGCGCCTCGACAGGGGGGGGCGATTCTTTATGGCTACACCTTC
cdr3_aa: CSAPRQGGAILYGYTF

d_call: -
j_call: TRBJ2-7
v_call: TRBV6-2/TRBV6-3
clone_size: many
cdr3_nt: TGTGCCAGCAGAAGACCGGGGCGGACGGGCGAGCAGTACTTC
cdr3_aa: CASRRPGRTGEQYF

d_call: -
j_call: TRBJ1-2
v_call: TRBV19
clone_size: many
cdr3_nt: TGTGCCAGTAGTATAGGGGCAGGGGCCTCTAACTATGGCTACACCTTC
cdr3_aa: CASSIGAGASNYGYTF

d_call: -
j_call: TRBJ2-1
v_call: TRBV28
clone_size: -
cdr3_nt: TGTGCCAGCAGTTTGGGTTATGGTCGGGAGAGCAGGGATGAGCAGTTCTTC
cdr3_aa: CASSLGYGRESRDEQFF

d_call: TRBD2
j_call: TRBJ2-1
v_call: TRBV6-5
clone_size: -
cdr3_nt: TGTGCCAGCAGGGGAACTAGCGGGAGATTAAGTGAGCAGTTCTTC
cdr3_aa: CASRGTSGRLSEQFF

d_call: TRBD2
j_call: TRBJ2-1
v_call: TRBV10-2
clone_size: many
cdr3_nt: TGCGCCAGCAGTGAGCCGGGGACTAGCGGGAGTATTGATGAGCAGTTCTTC
cdr3_aa: CASSEPGTSGSIDEQFF

d_call: -
j_call: TRBJ1-3
v_call: TRBV19
clone_size: -
cdr3_nt: TGTGCCAGTAGTGGGTCTCTCACTACCACCTTCTCTGGAAACACCATATATTTT
cdr3_aa: CASSGSLTTTFSGNTIYF

d_call: -
j_call: TRBJ2-2
v_call: TRBV28
clone_size: few
cdr3_nt: TGTGCCAGCAGTAAGGCCGGGATAAACACCGGGGAGCTGTTTTTT
cdr3_aa: CASSKAGINTGELFF

d_call: TRBD2
j_call: TRBJ2-7
v_call: TRBV20-1
clone_size: many
cdr3_nt: TGCAGTGCTAGAGACTACCGCGGGAGGTACTACGAGCAGTACTTC
cdr3_aa: CSARDYRGRYYEQYF

d_call: -
j_call: TRBJ2-2
v_call: TRBV10-3
clone_size: many
cdr3_nt: TGTGCCATCAGTGAGTCATGGGGAGGCGGGGAGCTGTTTTTT
cdr3_aa: CAISESWGGGELFF

d_call: TRBD1
j_call: TRBJ1-5
v_call: TRBV6-1
clone_size: -
cdr3_nt: TGTGCCAGCAGTGAGAGAACAGGGGGCTTAGGACAGCCCCAGCATTTT
cdr3_aa: CASSERTGGLGQPQHF

d_call: TRBD2
j_call: TRBJ2-7
v_call: TRBV3-1
clone_size: many
cdr3_nt: TGTGCCAGCAGCCCCTCAGGTAGCGGGGGCATCTACGAGCAGTACTTC
cdr3_aa: CASSPSGSGGIYEQYF

d_call: -
j_call: TRBJ1-5
v_call: TRBV2
clone_size: many
cdr3_nt: TGTGCCAGCAGCGGACAGCAGGGCCCCCAGCATTTT
cdr3_aa: CASSGQQGPQHF

d_call: -
j_call: TRBJ2-2
v_call: TRBV6-1
clone_size: many
cdr3_nt: TGTGCCAGCAGAAGACAGCTGGTCGGGGAGCTGTTTTTT
cdr3_aa: CASRRQLVGELFF

d_call: -
j_call: TRBJ1-2
v_call: TRBV2
clone_size: -
cdr3_nt: TGTGCCAGCAGTGAAGGAGGACGGGGGGTCTATGGCTACACCTTC
cdr3_aa: CASSEGGRGVYGYTF

d_call: TRBD1
j_call: TRBJ2-5
v_call: TRBV6-2/TRBV6-3
clone_size: many
cdr3_nt: TGTGCCAGCAGTTACCAGGGGGCCCCAGAGACCCAGTACTTC
cdr3_aa: CASSYQGAPETQYF

d_call: -
j_call: TRBJ2-2
v_call: TRBV5-1
clone_size: many
cdr3_nt: TGCGCCAGCAAGGGGGAAGTCAGCACCGGGGAGCTGTTTTTT
cdr3_aa: CASKGEVSTGELFF

d_call: -
j_call: TRBJ1-6
v_call: TRBV5-1
clone_size: many
cdr3_nt: TGCGCCAGCAGCTTGAATGTGGGGGGACCCAATTCACCCCTCCACTTT
cdr3_aa: CASSLNVGGPNSPLHF

d_call: -
j_call: TRBJ2-7
v_call: TRBV7-8
clone_size: many
cdr3_nt: TGTGCCAGCAGTCCTGGACTTGGCGGCTCCTACGAGCAGTACTTC
cdr3_aa: CASSPGLGGSYEQYF

d_call: TRBD2
j_call: TRBJ2-7
v_call: TRBV4-2
clone_size: many
cdr3_nt: TGTGCCAGCAGCCAGTACCACGGGACTAGCGGGAGTCTCTACGAGCAGTACTTC
cdr3_aa: CASSQYHGTSGSLYEQYF

d_call: TRBD1
j_call: TRBJ2-7
v_call: TRBV5-8
clone_size: many
cdr3_nt: TGTGCCAGCAGCGTGACAGGGACCAACTACGAGCAGTACTTC
cdr3_aa: CASSVTGTNYEQYF

d_call: TRBD2
j_call: TRBJ2-1
v_call: TRBV4-1
clone_size: many
cdr3_nt: TGCGCCAGCAGCCAAGTCCTAAACCCTAGCGGGACCATCTACAATGAGCAGTTCTTC
cdr3_aa: CASSQVLNPSGTIYNEQFF

d_call: -
j_call: TRBJ1-4
v_call: TRBV20-1
clone_size: many
cdr3_nt: TGCAGTGCATGGACCGGGACATTAGAAAAACTGTTTTTT
cdr3_aa: CSAWTGTLEKLFF

d_call: -
j_call: TRBJ2-5
v_call: TRBV3-1
clone_size: many
cdr3_nt: TGTGCCAGCAGCTACAAACAGGTTCGCCAAGAGACCCAGTACTTC
cdr3_aa: CASSYKQVRQETQYF

d_call: -
j_call: TRBJ1-5
v_call: TRBV6-5
clone_size: many
cdr3_nt: TGTGCCAGCAGTTCCGACAGGAGTAGCAATCAGCCCCAGCATTTT
cdr3_aa: CASSSDRSSNQPQHF

d_call: TRBD1
j_call: TRBJ1-2
v_call: TRBV28
clone_size: many
cdr3_nt: TGTGCCAGCTTAACAGGGGCGGGAGGCTACACCTTC
cdr3_aa: CASLTGAGGYTF

d_call: -
j_call: TRBJ2-3
v_call: TRBV20-1
clone_size: many
cdr3_nt: TGCAGTGCTAGTATCCAGGGTAAAACAGATACGCAGTATTTT
cdr3_aa: CSASIQGKTDTQYF

d_call: -
j_call: TRBJ2-1
v_call: TRBV28
clone_size: once
cdr3_nt: TGTGCCAGCATCCCAGGTGGGGACGACTTAATTGGGGCGGTAAATGAGCAGTTCTTC
cdr3_aa: CASIPGGDDLIGAVNEQFF

d_call: TRBD1
j_call: TRBJ2-2
v_call: TRBV7-9
clone_size: many
cdr3_nt: TGTGCCAGCAGCAGGGGACAGCGCACCGGGGAGCTGTTTTTT
cdr3_aa: CASSRGQRTGELFF

d_call: -
j_call: TRBJ2-1
v_call: TRBV7-8
clone_size: many
cdr3_nt: TGTGCCAGCAGCCCCTATCCCTCACACCTAACCTACAATGAGCAGTTCTTC
cdr3_aa: CASSPYPSHLTYNEQFF

d_call: -
j_call: TRBJ2-1
v_call: TRBV11-2
clone_size: -
cdr3_nt: TGTGCCAGCAGATTAGGCAGTGGGGGAGGTAGTAGGGAGCAGTTCTTC
cdr3_aa: CASRLGSGGGSREQFF

d_call: -
j_call: TRBJ2-6
v_call: TRBV27
clone_size: -
cdr3_nt: TGTGCCAGCAGTTCCCTCCCCCTGGGCTCTGGGGCCAACGTCCTGACTTTC
cdr3_aa: CASSSLPLGSGANVLTF

d_call: -
j_call: TRBJ1-3
v_call: TRBV3-1
clone_size: few
cdr3_nt: TGTGCCAGCAGCCCCACCGTGACAGCTAACTCTGGAAACACCATATATTTT
cdr3_aa: CASSPTVTANSGNTIYF

d_call: -
j_call: TRBJ2-5
v_call: TRBV3-1
clone_size: many
cdr3_nt: TGTGCCAGCAGCCAGGACAAGAAGACCCAGTACTTC
cdr3_aa: CASSQDKKTQYF

d_call: -
j_call: TRBJ2-1
v_call: TRBV12-3/TRBV12-4
clone_size: many
cdr3_nt: TGTGCCAGCAGTTTCCTCACTTACTTCTCCCATAACCTCTACAATGAGCAGTTCTTC
cdr3_aa: CASSFLTYFSHNLYNEQFF

d_call: TRBD1
j_call: TRBJ1-6
v_call: TRBV5-4
clone_size: many
cdr3_nt: TGTGCCAGCAGCTTGGGAACAGGGGATAATTCACCCCTCCACTTT
cdr3_aa: CASSLGTGDNSPLHF

d_call: TRBD2
j_call: TRBJ2-3
v_call: TRBV27
clone_size: many
cdr3_nt: TGTGCCAGCAGTCTCCTCCAGACTAGCAGGACAGATACGCAGTATTTT
cdr3_aa: CASSLLQTSRTDTQYF

d_call: TRBD2
j_call: TRBJ2-2
v_call: TRBV4-2
clone_size: many
cdr3_nt: TGTGCCAGCAGCCCGCGGACTAGCGGGACCAACACCGGGGAGCTGTTTTTT
cdr3_aa: CASSPRTSGTNTGELFF

d_call: -
j_call: TRBJ1-3
v_call: TRBV4-2
clone_size: many
cdr3_nt: TGTGCCAGCAGCCAAGATACCCCTATAGGGTTTTCCTCTGGAAACACCATATATTTT
cdr3_aa: CASSQDTPIGFSSGNTIYF

d_call: -
j_call: TRBJ2-5
v_call: TRBV6-5
clone_size: few
cdr3_nt: TGTGCCAGCAGTCCCACAGGAACTCAAGAGACCCAGTACTTC
cdr3_aa: CASSPTGTQETQYF

d_call: TRBD1
j_call: TRBJ1-4
v_call: TRBV4-1
clone_size: many
cdr3_nt: TGCGCCAGCAGCTACCAACCCGACAGGGGACATGAAAAACTGTTTTTT
cdr3_aa: CASSYQPDRGHEKLFF

d_call: -
j_call: TRBJ1-5
v_call: TRBV19
clone_size: many
cdr3_nt: TGTGCCAGTAGTCCCCTTATCAGGTCATCAAGCAATCAGCCCCAGCATTTT
cdr3_aa: CASSPLIRSSSNQPQHF

d_call: -
j_call: TRBJ2-1
v_call: TRBV24-1
clone_size: many
cdr3_nt: TGTGCCAGGCAACACCGTAATGAGCAGTTCTTC
cdr3_aa: CARQHRNEQFF

d_call: -
j_call: TRBJ1-6
v_call: TRBV28
clone_size: many
cdr3_nt: TGTGCCAGCAGTTTTCGCGGGGCCTATAATTCACCCCTCCACTTT
cdr3_aa: CASSFRGAYNSPLHF

d_call: -
j_call: TRBJ1-2
v_call: TRBV20-1
clone_size: many
cdr3_nt: TGCAGTGCTACTCTGTCGAGCGCGCCTAACTATGGCTACACCTTC
cdr3_aa: CSATLSSAPNYGYTF

d_call: TRBD2
j_call: TRBJ2-1
v_call: TRBV7-9
clone_size: many
cdr3_nt: TGTGCCAGCAGCTTCTCTAGCGGGGGATACAATGAGCAGTTCTTC
cdr3_aa: CASSFSSGGYNEQFF

d_call: -
j_call: TRBJ2-3
v_call: TRBV4-2
clone_size: many
cdr3_nt: TGTGCCAGCAGCCAGGGCGACTTACTCACCCCAAGCACAGATACGCAGTATTTT
cdr3_aa: CASSQGDLLTPSTDTQYF